One and the same sample provided the 25 T cell receptor beta chains below, sequenced in a study of blood T cell repertoires in COVID-19. TCRdb keeps only in-frame clones here, not all; method: immunoSEQ multiplex PCR. The sample consists of over 200,000 clones, over 65% of them appearing once. Source material: peripheral blood. Receptor source: a woman aged 80 or over with acute or convalescent COVID-19.

A few counts support this clone. V is TRBV11-2 and J is TRBJ2-7, with 9 positions matching TRBD2. The CDR3 spans 16 residues. V shed 0 bases, J shed 2 bases, and the junction held 5 bases outside the gene matches. Looked up from germline, CDR1 is SGHAT and CDR2 is FQNNGV. The CDR3 sequence is CASSLDNPSGTYEQYF. The CDR3 DNA reads as TGTGCCAGCAGCTTAGATAATCCTAGCGGGACCTACGAGCAGTACTTC.

The rearrangement links TRBV7-9 to TRBJ1-2; unclear D gene. The V gene lost 5 bases and the J gene lost 6 bases, with 19 bases spanning the gap. The CDR3 is 15 amino acids. Germline CDR1 is SEHNR and CDR2 is FQNEAQ (reference sequence). The CDR3 reads CASSPGTVIGHGYTF. CDR3 in DNA: TGTGCCAGCAGCCCGGGAACAGTAATAGGCCATGGCTACACCTTC.

J is TRBJ2-5 and V is TRBV2, with 12 bases that match TRBD1. This CDR3 has 14 amino acids. J was trimmed by 7 bases and V by 6 bases; bases with no gene match: 6. The germline gives CDR1 SNHLY, CDR2 FYNNEI. The CDR3 sequence is CASSRDRGLGTQYF. In DNA form, the CDR3 reads TGTGCCAGCAGCCGGGACAGGGGGCTGGGGACCCAGTACTTC.

The chain couples TRBV12-5 to TRBJ2-6, with 9 nucleotides matching TRBD1. Per the germline V gene, CDR1 is LGHNT and CDR2 is FRNRAP. Trimming cost V 6 bases and J 0 bases; bases outside gene matches: 3. The CDR3 loop spans 16 amino acids. CDR3 DNA: TGTGCTAGTGGCCTGACAGGGGGCTCTGGGGCCAACGTCCTGACTTTC. Protein sequence: CASGLTGGSGANVLTF. Filled out from reference TRBV12-5 and TRBJ2-6, the complete variable domain reads DARVTQTPRHKVTEMGQEVTMRCQPILGHNTVFWYRQTMMQGLELLAYFRNRAPLDDSGMPKDRFSAEMPDATLATLKIQPSEPRDSAVYFCASGLTGGSGANVLTFGAGSRLTVL.

This sequence joins TRBV6-5 and TRBJ1-2; 11 bases are shared with TRBD1. Germline-derived CDR1 and CDR2 are MNHEY and SVGAGI. J gave up 4 bases and V 8 bases, and 9 bases lay outside the gene matches. This CDR3 contains 15 residues. CDR3 amino acids: CASGQGALGGYGYTF. The CDR3 nucleotides read TGTGCCAGCGGACAGGGGGCGTTAGGAGGCTATGGCTACACCTTC.

The genes are TRBV5-1 and TRBJ1-2; 11 bases fit TRBD1. The CDR3 totals 15 residues. V lost 0 bases, J lost 7 bases, and 5 bases stayed unmatched. Germline V gives CDR1 SGHRS, CDR2 YFSETQ. CDR3 protein: CASSLGTGGAIGYTF. CDR3 DNA: TGCGCCAGCAGCTTGGGGACAGGGGGCGCGATTGGCTACACCTTC.

This clone came up a few times. V and J are TRBV7-9 and TRBJ1-2, with D possibly matching TRBD1 (6 bases). Per germline, CDR1 SEHNR and CDR2 FQNEAQ (reference sequence). V lost 1 base, J lost 1 base, and 10 bases lay in between. The CDR3 loop spans 15 amino acids. The CDR3 region has the DNA TGTGCCAGCAGCTTAGACAGGGTCGATAACTATGGCTACACCTTC. Its translation: CASSLDRVDNYGYTF. The variable domain in full, completed from reference TRBV7-9 and TRBJ1-2, reads DTGVSQNPRHKITKRGQNVTFRCDPISEHNRLYWYRQTLGQGPEFLTYFQNEAQLEKSRLLSDRFSAERPKGSFSTLEIQRTEQGDSAMYLCASSLDRVDNYGYTFGSGTRLTVV.

This clone occurred a few times. The chain joins TRBV7-6 to TRBJ2-5; 8 nucleotides agree with TRBD2. V gave up 0 bases and J gave up 2 bases; unmatched junction bases: 5. Germline CDR1 reads SGHVS; CDR2 reads FNYEAQ. CDR3 length: 16 amino acids. CDR3 DNA: TGTGCCAGCAGCTTAGCGGGCGGGGGGATTCAAGAGACCCAGTACTTC. Translation: CASSLAGGGIQETQYF. Using reference TRBV7-6 and TRBJ2-5 for the parts outside the CDR3, the full variable domain is GAGVSQSPRYKVTKRGQDVALRCDPISGHVSLYWYRQALGQGPEFLTYFNYEAQQDKSGLPNDRFSAERPEGSISTLTIQRTEQRDSAMYRCASSLAGGGIQETQYFGPGTRLLVL.

The chain is built from TRBV3-1 (or the pseudogene TRBV3-2) and TRBJ1-2; TRBD1 matches 9 bases. V was pared by 4 bases and J by 8 bases, with 11 bases of the junction left unmatched. The germline V gene encodes CDR1 LGHDT and CDR2 YNNKEL (reference sequence). The CDR3 extends over 15 amino acids. The CDR3 bases are TGTGCCAGCAGCCGGGACAGGGAGCTTTTTGGCGGCTACACCTTC. As protein: CASSRDRELFGGYTF.

The CDR3 loop reads CASILAAGADTQYF. The CDR3 DNA sequence: TGTGCCAGCATCCTGGCCGCGGGCGCAGATACGCAGTATTTT. The chain recombines TRBV5-6 with TRBJ2-3; D is possibly TRBD2 (5 bases). The germline gives CDR1 SGHDT, CDR2 YYEEEE. The V end lost 6 bases, the J end lost 4 bases, and 15 bases lay between the germline ends. This CDR3 comprises 14 residues.

Comments on this clone: Additional DNA sequences in this sample encode the identical CDR3. The genes are TRBV5-1 and TRBJ2-7; TRBD1 agrees at 8 bases. After removal of 0 bases from V and 3 bases from J, the junction contained 2 bases not matched to a gene. The CDR3 consists of 14 residues. Germline V lookup: CDR1 SGHRS, CDR2 YFSETQ. The CDR3 reads CASSLGTGGYEQYF. CDR3 in DNA: TGCGCCAGCAGCTTGGGTACAGGGGGCTACGAGCAGTACTTC.

The chain combines TRBV23-1 with TRBJ2-5; 13 bases fit TRBD2. TRBV23-1 falls under the ORF class, with uncertain function. V dropped 4 bases and J dropped 2; count of bases not matched to a gene: 4. The CDR3 consists of 16 residues. CDR3 bases: TGCGCCAGCAGTCGACGGACTAGCGGGGGACAAGAGACCCAGTACTTC. This codes for CASSRRTSGGQETQYF.

The chain employs TRBV18 and TRBJ1-6; 9 bases are shared with TRBD1. CDR3 length: 15 residues. Germline V CDR1 and CDR2: KGHSH, LQKENI. J lost 10 bases, V lost 3 bases, and 7 bases had no gene match. The CDR3 DNA reads as TGTGCCAGCTCACCTGAGAGGACAGGGGTATCACCCCTCCACTTT. As protein: CASSPERTGVSPLHF.

This clone was observed at least ten times. This rearrangement joins TRBV9 to TRBJ1-1; D call uncertain. The V and J ends lost 0 bases and 11 bases respectively, with 17 bases between them. Germline values: CDR1 SGDLS, CDR2 YYNGEE. The CDR3 is 14 residues long. CDR3 nucleotides: TGTGCCAGCAGCGTAGGTACTAGGGTCGGTGGCGCTTTCTTT. Residues: CASSVGTRVGGAFF. The full variable domain, rest sourced from reference TRBV9 and TRBJ1-1, is DSGVTQTPKHLITATGQRVTLRCSPRSGDLSVYWYQQSLDQGLQFLIQYYNGEERAKGNILERFSAQQFPDLHSELNLSSLELGDSALYFCASSVGTRVGGAFFGQGTRLTVV.

This clone has a single count. The chain combines TRBV5-1 with TRBJ2-7; tentatively, D is TRBD1 (6 bases). V lost 0 bases and J 0 bases, leaving 19 bases between the germline ends. The germline V gene encodes CDR1 SGHRS and CDR2 YFSETQ. The CDR3 covers 18 residues. Here the CDR3 reads CASSLAQGGRVSSYEQYF. The CDR3 region has the DNA TGCGCCAGCAGCTTGGCACAGGGCGGTCGGGTAAGCTCCTACGAGCAGTACTTC.

The V call is TRBV3-1 (or the pseudogene TRBV3-2), the J call TRBJ1-1; D is unclear. The length of the CDR3 is 13 residues. The V gene lost 2 bases and the J gene lost 5 bases, with 9 bases spanning the gap. CDR1 LGHDT and CDR2 YNNKEL come from the germline V gene (reference sequence). The DNA of the CDR3 is TGTGCCAGCAGCCAATTAGTGTTAACTGAAGCTTTCTTT. It translates to CASSQLVLTEAFF.

The chain combines TRBV7-7 with TRBJ2-2; TRBD2 matches 11 bases. The CDR3 runs to 16 residues. J lost 5 bases, V lost 5 bases, and 7 bases had no gene match. CDR1 is SSHAT, CDR2 FNYEAQ, per germline (reference sequence). This CDR3 reads CASSANVAGGTGELFF. The CDR3 region has the DNA TGTGCCAGCAGCGCCAACGTAGCGGGGGGGACCGGGGAGCTGTTTTTT.

This chain connects TRBV5-4 to TRBJ2-7; a weak D match, TRBD1 (6 bases). The CDR3 is made up of 14 amino acids. CDR1 and CDR2 from the germline V gene are SGHNT and YYREEE (reference sequence). Deletions cut 6 bases from V and 1 base from J, with 14 bases between. The DNA for the CDR3 is TGTGCCAGCACCCCTGGGGGCATTTCCTACGAGCAGTACTTC. It specifies CASTPGGISYEQYF.

The rearrangement uses TRBV7-9 and TRBJ1-1, with a possible D match to TRBD1 (5 bases). The germline V and J ends were trimmed by 3 bases and 4 bases, with 9 bases remaining between them. Germline loops: CDR1 SEHNR, CDR2 FQNEAQ (reference sequence). CDR3 size: 13 residues. The CDR3 here is CASSFGGGTEAFF. DNA for the CDR3: TGTGCCAGCAGCTTCGGCGGGGGCACTGAAGCTTTCTTT.

The chain employs TRBV5-1 and TRBJ1-2; 12 bases are shared with TRBD1. Looked up from germline, CDR1 is SGHRS and CDR2 is YFSETQ. V lost 0 bases and J lost 8; bases outside the gene matches: 2. CDR3 length: 14 amino acids. CDR3 nucleotide sequence: TGCGCCAGCAGCTTGGGTGGGACAGGGGGCGGCTACACCTTC. It specifies CASSLGGTGGGYTF.

This clone was seen a single time. The chain employs TRBV11-2 and TRBJ1-1, with a tentative D call TRBD1 (5 bases). The CDR3 is 13 residues long. Trimming removed 7 bases at V and 4 bases at J, with 13 bases between. Germline values: CDR1 SGHAT, CDR2 FQNNGV. The CDR3 DNA follows: TGTGCCAGCAATTGGGGCAGTGGCACTGAAGCTTTCTTT. This encodes CASNWGSGTEAFF.

Remarks on this clone: The same CDR3 also results from other DNA sequences found in this sample. The chain combines TRBV5-1 with TRBJ2-3; D gene unclear. Germline loops: CDR1 SGHRS, CDR2 YFSETQ. This CDR3 contains 13 residues. The ends were cut back, 1 base at V and 1 base at J, with 4 bases in the middle. The CDR3 reads CASSLPGTDTQYF. The CDR3 DNA sequence: TGCGCCAGCAGCTTGCCAGGCACAGATACGCAGTATTTT. The full variable domain, with the rest looked up from reference TRBV5-1 and TRBJ2-3, is KAGVTQTPRYLIKTRGQQVTLSCSPISGHRSVSWYQQTPGQGLQFLFEYFSETQRNKGNFPGRFSGRQFSNSRSEMNVSTLELGDSALYLCASSLPGTDTQYFGPGTRLTVL.

The chain uses TRBV5-8 and TRBJ1-2, with 9 bases fitting TRBD1. The CDR3 spans 14 residues. Germline CDR1 SGHTS, CDR2 YDEGEE. Trimming removed 0 bases from V and 8 bases from J; junction bases left unmatched: 5. The CDR3 reads CASSLGDREGGYTF. The CDR3 coding sequence is TGTGCCAGCAGCTTGGGGGACAGGGAAGGCGGCTACACCTTC.

The J gene is TRBJ2-7, the V gene TRBV28; 9 nucleotides line up with TRBD2. CDR1 is MDHEN, CDR2 SYDVKM, per germline. V lost 4 bases to trimming and J lost 3 bases; unmatched junction nucleotides: 7. This CDR3 is built from 15 residues. This CDR3 is CASSSIAGVFYEQYF. The DNA of the CDR3 is TGTGCCAGCAGTTCTATAGCGGGAGTCTTCTACGAGCAGTACTTC.

The gene calls are TRBV7-2 and TRBJ2-1, with 9 bases lining up with TRBD1. From germline, CDR1 is SGHTA and CDR2 FQGNSA. With 3 bases clipped from V and 7 bases from J, the junction kept 10 bases outside the gene matches. This CDR3 region has 16 residues. CDR3 sequence: CASSFSPGQGGNEQFF. CDR3 nucleotide sequence: TGTGCCAGCAGCTTCTCGCCGGGACAGGGAGGGAATGAGCAGTTCTTC.